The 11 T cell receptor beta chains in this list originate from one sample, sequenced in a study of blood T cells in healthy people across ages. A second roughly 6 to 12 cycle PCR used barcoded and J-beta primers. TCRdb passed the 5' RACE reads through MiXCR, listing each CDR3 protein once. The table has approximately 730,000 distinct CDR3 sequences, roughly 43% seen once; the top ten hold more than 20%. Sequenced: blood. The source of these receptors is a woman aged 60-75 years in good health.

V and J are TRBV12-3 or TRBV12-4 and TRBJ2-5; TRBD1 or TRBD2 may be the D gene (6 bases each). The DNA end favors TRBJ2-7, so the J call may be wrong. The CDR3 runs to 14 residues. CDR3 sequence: CASSPQGGRDEQYF. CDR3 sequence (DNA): TGTGCCAGCAGCCCCCAAGGGGGGCGCGACGAGCAGTACTTC.

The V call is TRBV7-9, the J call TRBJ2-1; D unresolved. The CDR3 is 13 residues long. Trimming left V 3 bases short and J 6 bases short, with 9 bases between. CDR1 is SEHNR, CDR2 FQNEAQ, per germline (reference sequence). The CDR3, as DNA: TGTGCCAGCAGCTTCACGTCAGGCAATGAGCAGTTCTTC. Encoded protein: CASSFTSGNEQFF. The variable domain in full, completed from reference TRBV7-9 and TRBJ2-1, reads DTGVSQNPRHKITKRGQNVTFRCDPISEHNRLYWYRQTLGQGPEFLTYFQNEAQLEKSRLLSDRFSAERPKGSFSTLEIQRTEQGDSAMYLCASSFTSGNEQFFGPGTRLTVL.

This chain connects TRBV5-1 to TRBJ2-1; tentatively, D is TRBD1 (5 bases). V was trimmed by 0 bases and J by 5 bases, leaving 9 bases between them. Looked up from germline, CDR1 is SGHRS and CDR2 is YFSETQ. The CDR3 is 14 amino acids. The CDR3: CASSLADRNNEQFF. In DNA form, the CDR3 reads TGCGCCAGCAGCTTGGCCGACAGAAACAATGAGCAGTTCTTC.

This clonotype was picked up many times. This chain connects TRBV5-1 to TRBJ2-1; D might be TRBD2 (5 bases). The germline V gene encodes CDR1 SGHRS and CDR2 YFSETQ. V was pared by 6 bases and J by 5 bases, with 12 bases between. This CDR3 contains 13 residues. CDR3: CASNPGTHNEQFF. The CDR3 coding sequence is TGCGCCAGCAACCCGGGAACCCACAATGAGCAGTTCTTC.

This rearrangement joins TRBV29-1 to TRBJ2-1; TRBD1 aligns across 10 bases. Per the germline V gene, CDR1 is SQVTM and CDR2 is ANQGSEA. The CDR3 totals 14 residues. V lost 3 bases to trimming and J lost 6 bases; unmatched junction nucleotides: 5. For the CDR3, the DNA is TGCAGCGTTGATACTGGACAGGGGGTCAATGAGCAGTTCTTC. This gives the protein CSVDTGQGVNEQFF.

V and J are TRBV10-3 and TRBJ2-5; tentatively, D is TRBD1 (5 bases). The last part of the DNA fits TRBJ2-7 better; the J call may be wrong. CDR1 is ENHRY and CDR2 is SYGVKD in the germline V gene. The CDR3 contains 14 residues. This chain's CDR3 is CAISEGHGAYEQYF. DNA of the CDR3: TGTGCCATCAGTGAGGGACATGGGGCCTACGAGCAGTACTTC.

CDR3 residues: CASSQTANEQFF. CDR3 bases: TGTGCCAGCAGTCAAACAGCGAATGAGCAGTTCTTC. This rearrangement joins TRBV27 to TRBJ2-1; D not certain. Between the trimmed V and J ends, which lost 5 bases and 7 bases, there was a span of 9 bases. The CDR3 runs to 12 residues. From germline, CDR1 is MNHEY and CDR2 SMNVEV (reference sequence).

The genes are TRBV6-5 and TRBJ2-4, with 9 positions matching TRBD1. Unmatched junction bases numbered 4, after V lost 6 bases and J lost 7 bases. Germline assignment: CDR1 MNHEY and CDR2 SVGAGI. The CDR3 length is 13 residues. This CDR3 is CASRRTGVNIQYF. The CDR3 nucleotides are TGTGCCAGCAGGCGGACAGGGGTCAACATTCAGTACTTC.

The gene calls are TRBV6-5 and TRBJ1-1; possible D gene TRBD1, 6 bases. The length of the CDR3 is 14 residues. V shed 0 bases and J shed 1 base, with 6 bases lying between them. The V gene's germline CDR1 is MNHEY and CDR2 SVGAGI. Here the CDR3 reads CASSYSTGNTEAFF. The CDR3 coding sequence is TGTGCCAGCAGTTACTCGACAGGGAACACTGAAGCTTTCTTT.

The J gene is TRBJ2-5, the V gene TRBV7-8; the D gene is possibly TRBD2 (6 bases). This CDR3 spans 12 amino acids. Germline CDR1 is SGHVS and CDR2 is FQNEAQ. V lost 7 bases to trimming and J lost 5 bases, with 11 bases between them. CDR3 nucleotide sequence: TGTGCCAGCAACCCCGGGGGTGAGACCCAGTACTTC. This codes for CASNPGGETQYF.

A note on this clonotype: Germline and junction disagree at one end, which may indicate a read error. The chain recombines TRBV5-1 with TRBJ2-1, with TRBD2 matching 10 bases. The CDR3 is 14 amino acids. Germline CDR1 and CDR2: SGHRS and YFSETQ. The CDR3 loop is CASSWTSGNKEQFF. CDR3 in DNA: TGCGCCAGCAGCTGGACTAGCGGAAACAAGGAGCAGTTCTTC.